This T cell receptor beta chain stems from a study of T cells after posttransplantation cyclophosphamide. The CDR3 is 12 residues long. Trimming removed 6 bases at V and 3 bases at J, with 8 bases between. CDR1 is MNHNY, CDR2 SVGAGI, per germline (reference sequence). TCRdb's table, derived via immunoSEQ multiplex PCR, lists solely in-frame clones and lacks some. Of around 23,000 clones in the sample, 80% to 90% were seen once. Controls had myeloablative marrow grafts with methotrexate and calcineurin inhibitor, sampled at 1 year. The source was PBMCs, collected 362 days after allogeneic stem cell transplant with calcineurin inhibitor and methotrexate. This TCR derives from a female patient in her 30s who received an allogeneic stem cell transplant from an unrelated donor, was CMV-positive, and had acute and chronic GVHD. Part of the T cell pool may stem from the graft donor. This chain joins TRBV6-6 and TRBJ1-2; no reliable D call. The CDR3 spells CASRQSDYGYTF. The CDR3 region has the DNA TGTGCCAGCAGACAGAGTGACTATGGCTACACCTTC.